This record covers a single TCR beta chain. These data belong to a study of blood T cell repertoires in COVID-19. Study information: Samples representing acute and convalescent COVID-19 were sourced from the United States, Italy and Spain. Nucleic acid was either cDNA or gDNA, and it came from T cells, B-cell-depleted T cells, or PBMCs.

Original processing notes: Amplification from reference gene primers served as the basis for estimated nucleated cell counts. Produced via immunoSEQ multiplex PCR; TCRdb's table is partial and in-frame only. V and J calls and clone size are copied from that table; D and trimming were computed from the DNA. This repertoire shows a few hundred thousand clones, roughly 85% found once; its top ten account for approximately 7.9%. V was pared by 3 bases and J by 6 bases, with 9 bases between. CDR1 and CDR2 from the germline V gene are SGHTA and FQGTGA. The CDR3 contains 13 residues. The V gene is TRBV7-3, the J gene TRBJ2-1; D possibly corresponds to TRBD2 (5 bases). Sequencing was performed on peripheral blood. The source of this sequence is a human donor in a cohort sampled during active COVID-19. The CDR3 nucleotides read TGTGCCAGCAGCTTGGGAGTACTCAATGAGCAGTTCTTC. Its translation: CASSLGVLNEQFF.